Below are 19 T cell receptor beta chains sequenced from a single sample in a study of blood T cell repertoires in COVID-19. The table came from immunoSEQ multiplex PCR; TCRdb's copy has only in-frame clones and leaves some out. The sample has more than 85,000 clones, 80% to 85% seen once; the top ten hold roughly 15%. What was sequenced was peripheral blood. All receptors come from a woman of 80 years or more with acute or convalescent COVID-19.

The chain couples TRBV6-6 to TRBJ1-5; D call uncertain. V lost 2 bases and J lost 6, with 5 bases in between. CDR1 and CDR2 from the germline V gene are MNHNY and SVGAGI (reference sequence). The CDR3 is 12 residues long. CDR3 region: CASSYGGQPQHF. CDR3 nucleotides: TGTGCCAGCAGTTACGGCGGTCAGCCCCAGCATTTT.

V usage is TRBV7-2 and J usage is TRBJ1-1; 9 bases match TRBD1. From germline, CDR1 is SGHTA and CDR2 FQGNSA. CDR3 size: 14 residues. The V gene end was trimmed by 4 bases and the J gene end by 3 bases; junction bases not matched to a gene: 3. CDR3 region: CASSSRQGDTEAFF. The CDR3 coding sequence is TGTGCCAGCAGCTCTCGACAGGGGGACACTGAAGCTTTCTTT.

This chain connects TRBV15 to TRBJ1-1, with a possible D match to TRBD1 (6 bases). The CDR3 length is 15 residues. The germline V and J ends were trimmed by 1 base and 0 bases, with 9 bases remaining between them. Germline CDR1 is LNHNV and CDR2 is YYDKDF (reference sequence). CDR3 region: CATSRAQGLNTEAFF. The CDR3 bases are TGTGCCACCAGCAGAGCACAGGGATTGAACACTGAAGCTTTCTTT.

A few counts support this clone. Compared with germline, one end of the junction differs, possibly owing to a read error. This chain connects TRBV7-2 to TRBJ1-4; D gene ambiguous. The CDR3 is made up of 14 amino acids. The V gene's germline CDR1 is SGHTA and CDR2 FQGNSA. This CDR3 is CASSFRLTSEKLFF. CDR3 nucleotide sequence: TGTGCCAGCAGCTTCCGGCTTACTAGTGAAAAACTGTTTTTT.

The gene calls are TRBV28 and TRBJ1-5, with D perhaps TRBD1 (5 bases). CDR1 and CDR2 (germline): MDHEN, SYDVKM. The V and J ends lost 9 bases and 4 bases respectively, with 19 bases between them. The CDR3 extends over 15 amino acids. CDR3 DNA: TGTGCCAGTCAACGGGGGGACGGGGGAAATCAGCCCCAGCATTTT. It translates to CASQRGDGGNQPQHF.

The J gene is TRBJ1-5, the V gene TRBV3-1 (or the pseudogene TRBV3-2); perhaps TRBD1 as D (5 bases). CDR1 and CDR2 (germline): LGHDT, YNNKEL (reference sequence). The V end was cut by 1 base, the J end by 4 bases, with 8 bases between. The CDR3 runs to 14 residues. CDR3 sequence reads: CASSQGQSNQPQHF. DNA of the CDR3: TGTGCCAGCAGCCAAGGACAGTCAAATCAGCCCCAGCATTTT.

Turning to this clone: At one end the junction does not follow the germline gene, possibly because of a read error. The chain carries TRBV7-2 and TRBJ1-1, with a tentative D call TRBD1 (5 bases). Per germline, CDR1 SGHTA and CDR2 FQGNSA. The CDR3 runs to 14 residues. This CDR3 is CASSLGPGGTEAFF. The CDR3 nucleotides read TGCGCCAGCAGTCTTGGACCGGGGGGGACTGAAGCTTTCTTT.

The chain links TRBV24-1 to TRBJ2-3; 11 nucleotides agree with TRBD1. CDR3 length: 18 amino acids. Germline V gives CDR1 KGHDR, CDR2 SFDVKD. The ends lost 0 bases at V and 0 bases at J; junction bases unmatched: 4. As DNA, the CDR3 is TGTGCCACCAGTGATTTGCAGGGGGACAGGGGGAGCACAGATACGCAGTATTTT. This gives the protein CATSDLQGDRGSTDTQYF.

As regards this clone: A junction boundary mismatches the germline segment, possibly from a read error. The genes are TRBV2 and TRBJ1-2; 9 nucleotides align to TRBD1. Germline assignment: CDR1 SNHLY and CDR2 FYNNEI. The CDR3 is 13 residues long. The CDR3 DNA is TGTGCCAGCAGCAAGACAGGGGGATATGGCTATACCTTC. Its translation is CASSKTGGYGYTF.

The chain combines TRBV10-3 with TRBJ2-1; 12 bases match TRBD2. Germline trimming cut 7 bases from V and 5 bases from J; bases unmatched to any gene: 3. Germline V gives CDR1 ENHRY, CDR2 SYGVKD. CDR3 size: 14 residues. DNA for the CDR3: TGTGCCATCAACGGACTAGCGGGAAACAATGAGCAGTTCTTC. Translating it yields CAINGLAGNNEQFF.

The chain has TRBV4-3 and TRBJ2-3; 11 nucleotides match TRBD1. This CDR3 is 15 amino acids long. The ends lost 2 bases at V and 4 bases at J; junction bases unmatched: 2. The germline V gene encodes CDR1 LGHNA and CDR2 YSLEER. CDR3 DNA: TGCGCCAGCAGCCAAAGGACAGGGGGCTCAGATACGCAGTATTTT. It specifies CASSQRTGGSDTQYF.

V gene TRBV2 combines with J gene TRBJ2-3, with D unclear. V was trimmed by 6 bases and J by 2 bases, leaving 6 bases between them. This CDR3 spans 12 amino acids. In germline, CDR1 is SNHLY, CDR2 FYNNEI. The CDR3 is CASSPNTDTQYF. CDR3 bases: TGTGCCAGCAGCCCAAACACAGATACGCAGTATTTT.

The rearrangement joins TRBV28 to TRBJ1-5; 10 bases align to TRBD1. Germline V gene sequence: CDR1 MDHEN, CDR2 SYDVKM. This CDR3 spans 17 amino acids. The J segment lost 1 base and the V segment lost 4 bases, leaving 7 bases of the junction unmatched. CDR3 nucleotides: TGTGCCAGCAGTTCGGGACAGGGGAAGGTAAGCAATCAGCCCCAGCATTTT. Protein product: CASSSGQGKVSNQPQHF.

The chain carries TRBV18 and TRBJ2-1; D is undetermined. Germline values: CDR1 KGHSH, CDR2 LQKENI. With 0 bases removed from V and 1 base from J, the gap between germline ends came to 4 bases. The CDR3 extends over 14 amino acids. The CDR3 spells CASSPPSSYNEQFF. In DNA, the CDR3 is TGTGCCAGCTCACCACCGTCATCCTACAATGAGCAGTTCTTC.

This clone was observed once. V gene TRBV2 combines with J gene TRBJ2-2; D might be TRBD2 (5 bases). The germline V gene has CDR1 SNHLY and CDR2 FYNNEI. The CDR3 consists of 15 residues. The germline V and J ends were trimmed by 0 bases and 4 bases, with 9 bases remaining between them. This CDR3 reads CASSEALGSTGELFF. For the CDR3, the DNA is TGTGCCAGCAGTGAAGCGCTTGGGAGCACCGGGGAGCTGTTTTTT.

This chain connects TRBV7-9 to TRBJ2-4; 11 nucleotides agree with TRBD2. The CDR3 extends over 15 amino acids. Trimming at V came to 5 bases and at J to 5 bases, leaving 5 bases not matched to a gene. Germline V CDR1 and CDR2: SEHNR, FQNEAQ (reference sequence). The CDR3 protein is CASSSSGRGENIQYF. DNA for the CDR3: TGTGCCAGCAGCAGTAGCGGGAGGGGAGAAAACATTCAGTACTTC.

This clone came up a few times. V is TRBV11-3 and J is TRBJ2-6, with unresolved D. The CDR3 is 15 residues long. Germline V gene sequence: CDR1 SGHNT, CDR2 YENEEA. Trimming took 5 bases from V and 1 from J, leaving 9 bases between them. CDR3 amino acids: CASSPSGSGANVLTF. The CDR3 region has the DNA TGTGCCAGCAGCCCCTCCGGGTCTGGGGCCAACGTCCTGACTTTC.

V and J are TRBV7-2 and TRBJ2-5; the D gene is possibly TRBD1 (5 bases). Germline CDR1 and CDR2: SGHTA and FQGNSA. The CDR3 runs 13 residues. Trimming took off 5 bases at V and 2 bases at J, with 9 bases between the two ends. The CDR3 is CASSQGAQETQYF. CDR3 coding DNA: TGTGCCAGCAGCCAAGGGGCACAAGAGACCCAGTACTTC.

The V gene is TRBV7-2, the J gene TRBJ2-2; 7 bases align to TRBD2. CDR1 and CDR2 from the germline V gene are SGHTA and FQGNSA. CDR3 length: 15 amino acids. The ends lost 4 bases at V and 7 bases at J; junction bases unmatched: 9. The CDR3 coding sequence is TGTGCCAGCAGCTCCCCGGGACTACGGGGCGGGGAGCTGTTTTTT. It is translated as CASSSPGLRGGELFF.